This entry features one TCR gamma chain sequence. This clone has only a few counts. Its cognate antigen has yet to be identified. The TCRdb protein comes from a much larger clone and disagrees with this DNA's translation at residue 8, likely due to a read error; the protein given here is derived from the DNA. The data stem from a study of gamma delta lymphoproliferative disorders and STAT genes (dated by TCRdb to the late 2010s). Describing the broader study: Gamma-chain libraries were prepared from at least 50 ng of genomic DNA using the LymphoTrack Dx TCRG Assay. To confirm the results, all delta-chain samples and two gamma-chain samples were sequenced a second time. Delta-chain libraries followed the EuroClonality-NGS working group standard operating procedure, because no corresponding Invivoscribe delta assay was available. The study profiled TCR gamma and delta CDR3 repertoires by deep sequencing in Tgammadelta lymphoproliferative disease patients and healthy controls, within a larger immunophenotypic and STAT-mutation study.

Trimming leaves V shorter by 0 bases and J shorter by 12 bases, with the junction holding 5 bases beyond the gene matches. From the cysteine through the phenylalanine, the CDR3 covers 11 amino acids. The kept DNA is CDR3 alone, 33 bases in frame from the first base. For both patients and controls, peripheral blood mononuclear cells were isolated, and the genomic DNA from these cells was used for TCR sequencing. Controls were roughly 23 healthy adult blood donors, with a median age of approximately 64 years and 12 males and approximately 11 females, matched to patients for age and sex. Both library preparation methods relied on multiplex PCR with primers aimed at conserved V and J regions of the TCR genes. The amplicons were purified, pooled and then sequenced on an Illumina MiSeq platform. Concerning the study's data processing: V(D)J alignment, clonotype assembly and translation were performed with MiXCR, whereas functionality assessment and CDR3 repertoire analyses were performed with VDJtools. CDR3 was defined according to IMGT, and analyses were limited to productive sequences using functional genes, with ORF genes and pseudogenes excluded. A custom Python script was used to look across all patients and controls for identical amino acid CDR3s belonging to major clonotypes, meaning those with a frequency of >=5%. Clonotype frequencies in patients versus controls were compared with a one-sided non-parametric Wilcoxon test. TCRdb reprocessed the public reads with the caller CATT; rows with the same DNA were merged afterwards. The V and J calls reflect TCRdb's pipeline rather than the authors' work. Within this sample are around 1,100 gamma-chain clones, with approximately 21% of them counted one time only. Approximately 40% of the sample goes to the ten largest clones.

General conclusions and limits of the study: The authors noted that NGS specificity may be reduced at low frequencies, so the public or private nature of leukemic clones needs confirmation. Almost every major gamma and delta clonotype in patients was public, meaning shared with at least one healthy donor, and only a couple of gamma clonotypes were private to disease. Control T cells likely spanned varied maturation stages, while leukemic cells were skewed toward terminal effectors, potentially limiting patient-control comparisons. In whole-repertoire clustering, patient gamma repertoires grouped separately from healthy controls, whereas delta repertoires showed no separation between groups.

The V and J segments used are TRGV1 and TRGJ1 or TRGJ2. The J gene is absent in TCRdb and was assigned here via DNA matching to germline. TRGV1 is designated an ORF whose function remains uncertain. The sequenced sample was blood. The sequence was collected from a human donor in good health. The DNA is TGTGCCACCTGGGACAGGCCACGGAAACTCTTT. Its translation reads: CATWDRPRKLF.